The present T cell receptor beta chain was sequenced within a study of identical twins. Remarks on this clonotype: Its antigen is as yet unknown.

Study-level points and caveats: Weaker excess twin sharing was seen among beta out-of-frame sequences.

The ends were cut back, 1 base at V and 7 bases at J, with 15 bases in the middle. The length of the CDR3 is 14 residues. Germline V gives CDR1 SGHRS, CDR2 YFSETQ. From the 5' RACE reads, TCRdb called clonotypes with MiXCR, one entry per CDR3 protein. The sample has roughly 750,000 distinct CDR3 sequences; less than 25% are singletons. The same sample was also studied in work on T cells expressing NK-cell markers.

The specimen was PBMCs. The receptor was isolated from a woman aged 18 to 35 in good health. The gene calls are TRBV5-1 and TRBJ2-7, with D uncertain. CDR3 sequence (DNA): TGCGCCAGCAGCTTGAGGCCCGGAACTTGGGAGCAGTACTTC. Translation: CASSLRPGTWEQYF.